This T cell receptor beta chain derives from a study of cytomegalovirus exposure and HLA in healthy donors. General study findings and limits: When presence/absence was analysed, sequencing depth was taken to be roughly uniform across donors. Clonal expansion was found to be greater in HLA-associated TCR beta chains than in equally common others in a later analysis.

The CDR3 is 14 residues long. Germline loops: CDR1 SGHRS, CDR2 YFSETQ. The V end lost 7 bases, the J end lost 2 bases, and 15 bases lay between the germline ends. The study ran its PCR with 60 Vbeta and 13 Jbeta primers. Data came from immunoSEQ multiplex PCR; TCRdb stores just in-frame clones and leaves some out. The repertoire has more than 100,000 clones, roughly 65% of them found once; the top ten carry more than 8.5%. With regard to this clone: Its matching antigen is unknown.

This sequence was found in a man aged 40-55 years in good health and CMV-seropositive. The sample consisted of PBMCs. V and J are TRBV5-1 and TRBJ1-1, with D possibly TRBD1 on 5 matching bases. The DNA of the CDR3 is TGCGCCAGCGTAACGCGGGACTCAAACACTGAAGCTTTCTTT. It codes for CASVTRDSNTEAFF.